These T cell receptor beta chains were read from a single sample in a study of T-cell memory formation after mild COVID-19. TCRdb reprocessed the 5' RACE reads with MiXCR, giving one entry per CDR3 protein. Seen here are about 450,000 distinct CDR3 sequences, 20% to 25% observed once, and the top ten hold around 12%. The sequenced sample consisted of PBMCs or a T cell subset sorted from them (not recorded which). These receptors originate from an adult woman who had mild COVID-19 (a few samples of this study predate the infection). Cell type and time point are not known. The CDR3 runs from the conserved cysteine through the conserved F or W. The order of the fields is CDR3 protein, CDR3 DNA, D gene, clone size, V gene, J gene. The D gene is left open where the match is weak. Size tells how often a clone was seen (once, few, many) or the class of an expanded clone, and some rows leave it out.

CASSVLGTPYEQYF	TGTGCCAGCAGCGTATTGGGGACACCCTACGAGCAGTACTTC	-	few	TRBV9	TRBJ2-7
CASKGWNTEAFF	TGTGCCAGCAAGGGATGGAACACTGAAGCTTTCTTT	-	few	TRBV6-6	TRBJ1-1
CASSLEGGANVLTF	TGCGCCAGCAGCTTGGAAGGCGGGGCCAACGTCCTGACTTTC	-	few	TRBV5-1	TRBJ2-6
CATSDTTSGRRNEQFF	TGTGCCACCAGTGATACGACTAGCGGGAGGAGAAATGAGCAGTTCTTC	TRBD2	-	TRBV24-1	TRBJ2-1
CASSVEGRANTEAFF	TGTGCCAGCAGCGTAGAGGGTAGGGCAAACACTGAAGCTTTCTTT	-	few	TRBV9	TRBJ1-1
CATRESLGTTEAFF	TGTGCCACCAGGGAGTCCCTGGGGACCACTGAAGCTTTCTTT	-	once	TRBV24-1	TRBJ1-1
CASSLGDRRSYEQYF	TGTGCCAGCAGCCTCGGGGATCGACGCTCCTACGAGCAGTACTTC	-	once	TRBV3-1	TRBJ2-7
CSAREASSSPLHF	TGCAGTGCTAGAGAGGCTAGCAGTTCACCCCTCCACTTT	-	-	TRBV20-1	TRBJ1-6
CASRVRDWGGELFF	TGTGCCAGCAGGGTGCGGGATTGGGGCGGGGAGCTGTTTTTT	-	-	TRBV12-3/TRBV12-4	TRBJ2-2
CATSGQGFGGYTF	TGTGCCACCTCGGGACAGGGGTTTGGTGGCTACACCTTC	TRBD1	-	TRBV24-1	TRBJ1-2
CAIGTGIFNEQYF	TGTGCCATTGGGACAGGGATTTTTAACGAGCAGTACTTC	TRBD1	-	TRBV10-3	TRBJ2-7
CASSLEPDPYSRQQIEKLFF	TGTGCCAGCAGCTTAGAACCAGATCCGTACTCCCGACAGCAGATTGAAAAACTGTTTTTT	-	few	TRBV11-3	TRBJ1-4
CASSLSQGQGLGNAEAFF	TGTGCCAGCAGCTTAAGTCAGGGTCAGGGTCTTGGGAACGCGGAAGCTTTCTTT	-	once	TRBV7-9	TRBJ1-1
CASSMDPANTGELFF	TGTGCCAGCAGTATGGACCCCGCGAACACCGGGGAGCTGTTTTTT	-	-	TRBV12-3/TRBV12-4	TRBJ2-2
CAGPGWGLHSYEQYF	TGTGCCGGCCCAGGGTGGGGGCTTCACTCCTACGAGCAGTACTTC	-	-	TRBV6-9	TRBJ2-7
CASSFELAGGPVSSYNEQFF	TGTGCCAGCAGCTTTGAACTAGCGGGAGGGCCTGTCTCCTCCTACAATGAGCAGTTCTTC	TRBD2	-	TRBV7-6	TRBJ2-1